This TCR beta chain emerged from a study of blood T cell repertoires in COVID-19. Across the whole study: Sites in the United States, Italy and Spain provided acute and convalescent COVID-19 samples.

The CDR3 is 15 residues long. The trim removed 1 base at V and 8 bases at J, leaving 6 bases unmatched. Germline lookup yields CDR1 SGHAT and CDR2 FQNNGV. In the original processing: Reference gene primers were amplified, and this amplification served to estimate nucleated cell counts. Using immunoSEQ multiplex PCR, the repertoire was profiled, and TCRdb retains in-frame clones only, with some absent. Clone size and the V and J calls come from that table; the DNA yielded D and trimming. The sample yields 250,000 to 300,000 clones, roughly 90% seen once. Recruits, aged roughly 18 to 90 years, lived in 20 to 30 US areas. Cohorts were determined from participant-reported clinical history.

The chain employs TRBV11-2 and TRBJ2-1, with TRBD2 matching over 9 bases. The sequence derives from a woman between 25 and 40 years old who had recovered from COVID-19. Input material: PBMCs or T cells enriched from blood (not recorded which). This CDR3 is CASSLGAGGPDEQFF. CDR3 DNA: TGTGCCAGCAGCTTAGGCGCGGGAGGGCCGGATGAGCAGTTCTTC. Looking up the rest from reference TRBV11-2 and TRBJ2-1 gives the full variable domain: EAGVAQSPRYKIIEKRQSVAFWCNPISGHATLYWYQQILGQGPKLLIQFQNNGVVDDSQLPKDRFSAERLKGVDSTLKIQPAKLEDSAVYLCASSLGAGGPDEQFFGPGTRLTVL.